This T cell receptor (beta chain) originates from a study of OX40 agonist ivuxolimab in advanced cancers. The V end was cut by 0 bases, the J end by 3 bases, with 12 bases between. Germline CDR1 and CDR2: SGDLS and YYNGEE. The CDR3 is 15 amino acids. TCRdb's table, derived via immunoSEQ multiplex PCR, lists solely in-frame clones and lacks some. The sample consists of nearly 65,000 clones, about 89% of them appearing once. This chain connects TRBV9 to TRBJ1-1, with D perhaps matching TRBD1 (5 bases). This sequence originates from an adult with an advanced solid tumor such as melanoma, head and neck, liver or kidney cancer. The starting material was CD4+ or CD8+ T cells sorted from blood, obtained in a trial of the OX40 agonist ivuxolimab. CDR3 protein: CASSVGTGLDTEAFF. CDR3 bases: TGTGCCAGCAGCGTAGGGACGGGGCTGGACACTGAAGCTTTCTTT.